Detailed here is one T cell receptor (beta chain). What it recognizes is unknown. Germline values: CDR1 MNHEY, CDR2 SVGAGI. CDR3 length: 14 residues. Trimming took off 6 bases at V and 0 bases at J, with 12 bases between the two ends. The sample is drawn from a study of OX40 agonist ivuxolimab in advanced cancers. Study details: Recorded diagnoses for dose-escalation patients were hepatocellular carcinoma, melanoma, renal cell or head and neck cancer. Three patients, one with hepatocellular carcinoma and two with cutaneous melanoma, responded partially. Study-wide points: Circulating CD4+ and CD8+ T cells showed clonal expansion by week 6 at 0.1 to 3.0 mg/kg.

Only in-frame clones appear in the TCRdb table, and some are missing; sequencing was by immunoSEQ multiplex PCR. This table has 60,000 to 80,000 clones, around 79% appearing once. The clonotype was recovered from an adult with an advanced solid tumor such as melanoma, head and neck, liver or kidney cancer. Sequencing used CD4+ or CD8+ T cells sorted from blood, obtained in a trial of the OX40 agonist ivuxolimab. This chain links TRBV6-5 with TRBJ2-7; D is ambiguous. This CDR3 is CASSPLRSSYEQYF. CDR3 DNA: TGTGCCAGCAGCCCCCTACGGAGCTCCTACGAGCAGTACTTC.